What follows are 5 T cell receptor beta chains derived from one specimen sequenced in a study of shared clonotypes between healthy human individuals. Some clones are missing from TCRdb's copy, which holds only in-frame ones; the method was immunoSEQ multiplex PCR. This table has 550,000 to 700,000 clones, approximately 73% appearing once. Source material: memory CD4+ T cells sorted from blood. Subset denoted: CD45RA-negative fraction. The receptor source for this set is a woman in her twenties or thirties in good health.

This clone was seen just once. The gene calls are TRBV10-3 and TRBJ1-2; TRBD1 matches 7 bases. There are 13 residues in the CDR3. Germline CDR1 reads ENHRY; CDR2 reads SYGVKD. The J segment lost 3 bases and the V segment lost 2 bases, leaving 0 bases of the junction unmatched. In nucleotides, the CDR3 is TGTGCCATCAGTGAGCAGGGGGACTATGGCTACACCTTC. Protein sequence: CAISEQGDYGYTF.

This chain uses TRBV5-1 with TRBJ2-2, with TRBD2 matching 7 bases. V lost 4 bases, J lost 3 bases, and 9 bases stayed unmatched. The CDR3 length is 16 residues. CDR1 is SGHRS, CDR2 YFSETQ, per germline. CDR3 loop: CASSGGAGIDTGELFF. The CDR3 region has the DNA TGCGCCAGCAGCGGGGGAGCGGGAATCGACACCGGGGAGCTGTTTTTT.

The chain employs TRBV7-9 and TRBJ2-7; a weak D match, TRBD1 (5 bases). V dropped 2 bases and J dropped 1 base, with 21 bases sitting between them. Per germline, CDR1 SEHNR and CDR2 FQNEAQ (reference sequence). The CDR3 is made up of 18 amino acids. In DNA form, the CDR3 reads TGTGCCAGCAGCTTATCTGGTTCCTGGGGCCCGGAGTCCTACGAGCAGTACTTC. It yields the protein CASSLSGSWGPESYEQYF.

The gene calls are TRBV7-2 and TRBJ2-7, with D unresolved. CDR3 length equals 11 residues. From germline, CDR1 is SGHTA and CDR2 FQGNSA. Deletions cut 1 base from V and 7 bases from J, with 5 bases between. The CDR3 sequence: CASSLVEEQYF. DNA for the CDR3: TGTGCCAGCAGCTTAGTCGAGGAGCAGTACTTC.

This chain uses TRBV2 with TRBJ1-5; D unclear. The germline V gene has CDR1 SNHLY and CDR2 FYNNEI. The length of the CDR3 is 15 residues. With 1 base removed from V and 6 bases from J, the gap between germline ends came to 13 bases. This CDR3 reads CASSEGRVRAQPQHF. The CDR3 nucleotides read TGTGCCAGCAGTGAAGGCCGTGTACGGGCTCAGCCCCAGCATTTT.